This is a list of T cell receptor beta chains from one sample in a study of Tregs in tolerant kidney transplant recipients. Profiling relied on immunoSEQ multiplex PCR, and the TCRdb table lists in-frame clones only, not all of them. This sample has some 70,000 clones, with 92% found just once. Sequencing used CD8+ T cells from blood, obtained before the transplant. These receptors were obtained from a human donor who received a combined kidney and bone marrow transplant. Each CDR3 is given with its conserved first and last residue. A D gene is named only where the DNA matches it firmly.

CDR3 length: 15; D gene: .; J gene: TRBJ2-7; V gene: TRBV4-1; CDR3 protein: CASSQEGARLGEQYF
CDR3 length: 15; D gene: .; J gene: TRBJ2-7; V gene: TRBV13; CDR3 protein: CASSLSPSGTYEQYF
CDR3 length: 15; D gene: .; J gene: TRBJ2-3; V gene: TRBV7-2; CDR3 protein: CASSLAGSVADTQYF
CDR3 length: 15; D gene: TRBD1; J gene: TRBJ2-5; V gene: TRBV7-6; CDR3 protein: CASSLIFGDRETQYF
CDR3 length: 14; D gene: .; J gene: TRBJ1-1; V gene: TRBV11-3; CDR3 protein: CASSLRGARSEAFF
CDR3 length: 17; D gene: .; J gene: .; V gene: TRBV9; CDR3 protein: CASSVGRYTTASYEQYF
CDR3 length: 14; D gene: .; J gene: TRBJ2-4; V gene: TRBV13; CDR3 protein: CASSSGIAKNIQYF
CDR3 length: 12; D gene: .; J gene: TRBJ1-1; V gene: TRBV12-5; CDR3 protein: CASGGKSGEAFF
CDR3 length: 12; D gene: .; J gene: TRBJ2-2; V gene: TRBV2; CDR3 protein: CASSPGVWELFF
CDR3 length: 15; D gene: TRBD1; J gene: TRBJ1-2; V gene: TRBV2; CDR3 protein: CASRYSEGAYYGYTF
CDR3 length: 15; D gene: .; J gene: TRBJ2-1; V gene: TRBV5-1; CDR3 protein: CASSFWPGGGNEQFF
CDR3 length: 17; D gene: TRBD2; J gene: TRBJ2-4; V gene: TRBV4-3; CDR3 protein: CASSQDRVGGFKNIQYF
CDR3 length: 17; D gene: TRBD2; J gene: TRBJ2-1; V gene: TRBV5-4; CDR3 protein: CASSLGLAGGIGNEQFF
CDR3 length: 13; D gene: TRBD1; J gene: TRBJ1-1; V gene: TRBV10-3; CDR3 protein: CAISGQGGTEAFF
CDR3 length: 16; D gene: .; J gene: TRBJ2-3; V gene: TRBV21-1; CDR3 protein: CASSKGTCRAPDTQYF
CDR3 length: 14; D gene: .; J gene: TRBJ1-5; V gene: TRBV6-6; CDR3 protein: CASTRAVEGQPQHF
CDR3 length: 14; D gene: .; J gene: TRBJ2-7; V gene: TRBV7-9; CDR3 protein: CASSLDLAPYEQYF
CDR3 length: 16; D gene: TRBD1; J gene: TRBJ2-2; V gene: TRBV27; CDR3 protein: CASSSEDRGDTGELFF
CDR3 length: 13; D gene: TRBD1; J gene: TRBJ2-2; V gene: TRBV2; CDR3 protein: CASDRGRAGELFF
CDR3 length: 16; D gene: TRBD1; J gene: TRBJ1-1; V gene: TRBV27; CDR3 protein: CASSPFIGTDNTEAFF
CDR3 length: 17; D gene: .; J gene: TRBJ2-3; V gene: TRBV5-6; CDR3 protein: CASSLLFRGYSTDTQYF
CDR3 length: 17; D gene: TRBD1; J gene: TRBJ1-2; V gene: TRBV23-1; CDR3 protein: CASSQSGYGTGFRGYTF
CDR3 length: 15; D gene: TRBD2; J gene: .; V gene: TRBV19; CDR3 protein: CASSTSTSGIYEQYF
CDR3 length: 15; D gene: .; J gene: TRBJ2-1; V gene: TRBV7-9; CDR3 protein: CASSPTTSSYNEQFF
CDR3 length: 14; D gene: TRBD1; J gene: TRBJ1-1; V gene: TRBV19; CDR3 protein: CASSSNRGRAEAFF
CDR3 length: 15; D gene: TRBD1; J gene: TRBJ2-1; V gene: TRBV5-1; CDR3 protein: CASSHRDSSYNEQFF
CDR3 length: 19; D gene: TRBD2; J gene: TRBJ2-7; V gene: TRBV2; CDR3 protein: CASRPTGTSGSVISYEQYF
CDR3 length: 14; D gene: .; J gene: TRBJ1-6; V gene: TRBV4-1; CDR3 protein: CASSQAGGGSPLHF